A single TCR beta chain is shown here with its context. There are 15 residues in the CDR3. Trimming shortened V by 6 bases and J by 4 bases, and 15 bases separated the two germline ends. Per the germline V gene, CDR1 is MDHEN and CDR2 is SYDVKM. This entry comes from a study of PD-1 blockade in classical Hodgkin lymphoma. TCRdb's table, derived via immunoSEQ multiplex PCR, lists solely in-frame clones and lacks some. In the table there are roughly 30,000 clones, roughly 71% of which are singletons. No patient escaped relapse after autologous stem cell transplantation, and brentuximab vedotin exposure varied.

The clonotype was recovered from a human donor with classical Hodgkin lymphoma. This chain links TRBV28 with TRBJ2-2; D is possibly TRBD2 (6 bases). The input for sequencing was peripheral blood mononuclear cells (PBMCs), taken before the second cycle of nivolumab. The CDR3 bases are TGTGCCAGCAGGAGTTGGAGGGGCGGCACCGGGGAGCTGTTTTTT. It codes for CASRSWRGGTGELFF.